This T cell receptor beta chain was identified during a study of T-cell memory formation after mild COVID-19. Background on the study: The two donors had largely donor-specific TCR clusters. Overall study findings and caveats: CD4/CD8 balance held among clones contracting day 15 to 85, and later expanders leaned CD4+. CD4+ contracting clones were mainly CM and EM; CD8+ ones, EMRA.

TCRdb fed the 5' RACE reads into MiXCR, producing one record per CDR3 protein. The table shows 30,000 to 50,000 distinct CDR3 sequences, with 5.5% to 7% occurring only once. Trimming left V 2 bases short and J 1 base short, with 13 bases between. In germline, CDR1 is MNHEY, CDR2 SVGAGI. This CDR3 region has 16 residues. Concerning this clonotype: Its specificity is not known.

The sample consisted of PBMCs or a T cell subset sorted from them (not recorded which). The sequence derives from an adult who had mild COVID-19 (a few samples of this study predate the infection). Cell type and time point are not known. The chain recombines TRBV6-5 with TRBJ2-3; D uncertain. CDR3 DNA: TGTGCCAGCAGTTACAGTATCCCGGGTGGCACAGATACGCAGTATTTT. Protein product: CASSYSIPGGTDTQYF.